The rows below give T cell receptor beta chains drawn from one sample of a study of T-cell memory formation after mild COVID-19. A single record per CDR3 protein comes from TCRdb applying MiXCR to the 5' RACE reads. The sample lists fewer than 500,000 distinct CDR3 sequences, 20% to 25% occurring once. Source material: PBMCs or a T cell subset sorted from them (not recorded which). These receptors all stem from an adult woman who had mild COVID-19 (a few samples of this study predate the infection). Cell type and time point are not known. CDR3s include the opening cysteine and the closing phenylalanine or tryptophan. The order of the fields is V gene, CDR3 length, clone size, J gene, D gene, CDR3 DNA, CDR3 protein. D genes are given only for firm matches. The size entry is marked missing in some rows and otherwise reads once, few, many or a size class.

v_call: TRBV12-3/TRBV12-4; cdr3_length: 16; clone_size: few; j_call: TRBJ2-1; d_call: TRBD2; cdr3_nt: TGTGCCAGCAGTTGGCTAGCGGGGGACTCCTACAATGAGCAGTTCTTC; cdr3_aa: CASSWLAGDSYNEQFF
v_call: TRBV30; cdr3_length: 14; clone_size: few; j_call: TRBJ1-2; d_call: -; cdr3_nt: TGTGCCTGGAGTTCGGGCGGGGGTAACTATGGCTACACCTTC; cdr3_aa: CAWSSGGGNYGYTF
v_call: TRBV12-3/TRBV12-4; cdr3_length: 15; clone_size: few; j_call: TRBJ2-3; d_call: TRBD2; cdr3_nt: TGTGCCAGCAGTTCCCGGGAGGGAGGCATGGATACGCAGTATTTT; cdr3_aa: CASSSREGGMDTQYF
v_call: TRBV6-5; cdr3_length: 16; clone_size: few; j_call: TRBJ2-1; d_call: -; cdr3_nt: TGTGCCAGCAGTTACGGGGGGTTTAGCTCCTACAATGAGCAGTTCTTC; cdr3_aa: CASSYGGFSSYNEQFF
v_call: TRBV19; cdr3_length: 14; clone_size: -; j_call: TRBJ2-7; d_call: -; cdr3_nt: TGTGCCAGTAGTATGTCGTACACGTCCTACGAGCAGTACTTC; cdr3_aa: CASSMSYTSYEQYF
v_call: TRBV25-1; cdr3_length: 13; clone_size: -; j_call: TRBJ1-1; d_call: -; cdr3_nt: TGTGCCAGCAACCCAGGGGATACTTATGAAGCTTTCTTT; cdr3_aa: CASNPGDTYEAFF
v_call: TRBV5-4; cdr3_length: 16; clone_size: few; j_call: TRBJ2-3; d_call: -; cdr3_nt: TGTGCCAGCAGCTTGAACCTTGGGACTGGCGCAGATACGCAGTATTTT; cdr3_aa: CASSLNLGTGADTQYF
v_call: TRBV15; cdr3_length: 15; clone_size: few; j_call: TRBJ1-5; d_call: -; cdr3_nt: TGTGCCACCAGCAGGCCGACAGAGCCCAATCAGCCCCAGCATTTT; cdr3_aa: CATSRPTEPNQPQHF
v_call: TRBV7-9; cdr3_length: 14; clone_size: few; j_call: TRBJ2-3; d_call: -; cdr3_nt: TGTGCCAGCATCACCGGGGTCCACACAGATACGCAGTATTTT; cdr3_aa: CASITGVHTDTQYF
v_call: TRBV12-3/TRBV12-4; cdr3_length: 12; clone_size: few; j_call: TRBJ2-7; d_call: -; cdr3_nt: TGTGCCACCTCTAGCGCTCCCTACGAGCAGTACTTC; cdr3_aa: CATSSAPYEQYF
v_call: TRBV20-1; cdr3_length: 16; clone_size: few; j_call: TRBJ2-3; d_call: TRBD2; cdr3_nt: TGCAGTGCTAGAGATTCTAGCGGGCCTAGCACAGATACGCAGTATTTT; cdr3_aa: CSARDSSGPSTDTQYF
v_call: TRBV5-4; cdr3_length: 13; clone_size: -; j_call: TRBJ2-1; d_call: -; cdr3_nt: TGTGCCAGCAGCCTCCGACCGGACACTGAGCAGTTCTTC; cdr3_aa: CASSLRPDTEQFF
v_call: TRBV2; cdr3_length: 15; clone_size: -; j_call: TRBJ2-1; d_call: -; cdr3_nt: TGTGCCAGCAGTGGGGTGGTTAACTCCTACAATGAGCAGTTCTTC; cdr3_aa: CASSGVVNSYNEQFF
v_call: TRBV9; cdr3_length: 14; clone_size: few; j_call: TRBJ1-1; d_call: TRBD1; cdr3_nt: TGTGCCAGCAGCGGGGGACAGAGGAACACTGAAGCTTTCTTT; cdr3_aa: CASSGGQRNTEAFF
v_call: TRBV5-1; cdr3_length: 14; clone_size: few; j_call: TRBJ1-3; d_call: -; cdr3_nt: TGCGCCAGCAGCTTGGAGGCCTCCTGGGGCACCATATATTTT; cdr3_aa: CASSLEASWGTIYF
v_call: TRBV6-5; cdr3_length: 10; clone_size: -; j_call: TRBJ1-2; d_call: -; cdr3_nt: TGTGCCAGCTTGTTCTATGGCTACACCTTC; cdr3_aa: CASLFYGYTF
v_call: TRBV29-1; cdr3_length: 14; clone_size: few; j_call: TRBJ2-3; d_call: -; cdr3_nt: TGCAGCGTTGAAGGGGACACAGACACAGATACGCAGTATTTT; cdr3_aa: CSVEGDTDTDTQYF
v_call: TRBV3-1; cdr3_length: 16; clone_size: few; j_call: TRBJ2-1; d_call: TRBD1; cdr3_nt: TGTGCCAGCAGCCAAGATCTCAGGGGGACATACAATGAGCAGTTCTTC; cdr3_aa: CASSQDLRGTYNEQFF